Listed below are T cell receptor beta chains from one sample, sequenced in a study of blood T cell repertoires in COVID-19. Repertoires were generated with immunoSEQ multiplex PCR, while TCRdb's copy carries only in-frame clones and drops some. The sample lists about 150,000 clones; roughly nine tenths were seen once. The sample taken for sequencing was peripheral blood. The source of these receptors is a woman between 40 and 50 years old with acute or convalescent COVID-19. The CDR3 runs from the conserved cysteine through the conserved F or W. Fields, in order: V gene, clone size, J gene, D gene, CDR3 protein, CDR3 DNA. The D gene is left open where the match is weak. Only part of the rows carry a size: once, few, many, or a class if the clone is expanded.

TRBV15	.	TRBJ2-2	.	CATSRLSPGYLHTGELFF	TGTGCCACCAGCAGACTCTCCCCGGGATACCTTCACACCGGGGAGCTGTTTTTT
TRBV9	.	TRBJ2-2	.	CASSVDGAGELFF	TGTGCCAGCAGCGTAGATGGAGCCGGGGAGCTGTTTTTT
TRBV7-9	.	TRBJ2-7	TRBD2	CASSHLTGLASNEQYF	TGTGCCAGCAGCCACCTCACCGGACTAGCGTCTAACGAGCAGTACTTC
TRBV11-3	.	TRBJ2-1	.	CASSPQGASGIYNEQFF	TGTGCCAGCAGCCCCCAGGGGGCTAGCGGGATATACAATGAGCAGTTCTTC
TRBV10-1	.	TRBJ2-3	.	CASSVRGRRDTQYF	TGCGCCAGCAGTGTCAGGGGCAGGAGGGATACGCAGTATTTT
TRBV11-2	.	TRBJ2-4	TRBD2	CASSSPAGGRLAKNIQYF	TGTGCCAGCAGCTCTCCAGCGGGGGGCCGACTAGCCAAAAACATTCAGTACTTC
TRBV9	.	TRBJ2-5	TRBD1	CASRGQGPQETQYF	TGTGCCAGCAGGGGACAGGGTCCCCAAGAGACCCAGTACTTC
TRBV4-2	few	TRBJ1-6	.	CASSQAVHGDTRSF	TGTGCCAGCAGCCAAGCCGTTCATGGGGACACCCGGAGCTTT
TRBV9	.	TRBJ2-3	TRBD2	CASSVPTSGGTETQYF	TGTGCCAGCAGCGTACCCACTAGCGGGGGGACGGAGACGCAGTATTTT
TRBV12-2	.	TRBJ1-6	.	CASRLARRDNSPLHF	TGTGCAAGTCGCTTAGCGCGGAGGGACAATTCACCCCTCCACTTT
TRBV3-1/TRBV3-2	.	TRBJ2-7	TRBD2	CASSQDWGREDSYEQYF	TGTGCCAGCAGCCAAGATTGGGGGCGGGAGGATTCCTACGAGCAGTACTTC
TRBV6-5	.	TRBJ2-7	TRBD1	CASSSTGTGGSEQYF	TGTGCCAGCAGTTCAACCGGGACAGGGGGCTCCGAGCAGTACTTC
TRBV6-1	once	TRBJ1-5	.	CASSEVQGSNQPQHF	TGTGCCAGCAGTGAAGTTCAGGGTAGCAATCAGCCCCAGCATTTT
TRBV30	.	TRBJ2-5	.	CAWCGKPQGAETQYF	TGTGCCTGGTGCGGAAAACCACAGGGCGCAGAGACCCAGTACTTC
TRBV19	.	TRBJ1-1	TRBD1	CASSMGQGRTEAFF	TGTGCCAGTAGTATGGGACAGGGGCGGACTGAAGCTTTCTTT
TRBV13	.	TRBJ2-7	TRBD2	CASSSRTSGSYEQYF	TGTGCCAGCAGCTCGCGGACTAGCGGGTCCTACGAGCAGTACTTC
TRBV9	.	TRBJ2-1	.	CASSVEGDYYNEQFF	TGTGCCAGCAGCGTAGAGGGTGACTACTACAATGAGCAGTTCTTC
TRBV5-6	.	TRBJ2-3	TRBD2	CASSAGVLVTDTQYF	TGTGCCAGCAGCGCGGGAGTCTTGGTCACAGATACGCAGTATTTT
TRBV29-1	.	TRBJ1-4	.	CSVVRGNDEKLFF	TGCAGCGTTGTAAGGGGGAATGATGAAAAACTGTTTTTT
TRBV19	.	TRBJ1-5	.	CAKPIRANQPQHF	TGTGCCAAGCCTATCAGGGCAAATCAGCCCCAGCATTTT
TRBV5-1	few	TRBJ2-1	.	CASSLVGDEQFF	TGCGCCAGCAGCTTGGTAGGAGATGAGCAGTTCTTC
TRBV21-1	.	TRBJ2-1	.	CARSTTRQNNEQFF	TGTGCCAGGTCCACGACTAGGCAAAACAATGAGCAGTTCTTC
TRBV6-5	.	TRBJ2-2	TRBD1	CASSYSRTGVTGELFF	TGTGCCAGCAGTTACTCAAGGACAGGGGTCACCGGGGAGCTGTTTTTT
TRBV12-5	.	TRBJ2-7	TRBD1	CASGLEVGTGEREQYF	TGTGCTAGTGGTTTGGAAGTGGGGACAGGGGAGAGGGAGCAGTACTTC
TRBV6-5	.	TRBJ1-1	.	CASSYSRGPGTEAFF	TGTGCCAGCAGTTACTCAAGAGGGCCGGGCACTGAAGCTTTCTTT
TRBV29-1	.	TRBJ2-1	TRBD1	CSVLWGQGNNEQFF	TGCAGCGTTCTTTGGGGACAGGGGAACAATGAGCAGTTCTTC
TRBV12-5	.	TRBJ2-1	TRBD2	CASGLLPGTSEQFF	TGTGCTAGTGGTTTGTTGCCAGGGACTAGTGAGCAGTTCTTC
TRBV3-1/TRBV3-2	.	TRBJ2-7	TRBD1	CASSPDRGSYEQYF	TGTGCCAGCAGCCCGGACAGGGGGTCCTACGAGCAGTACTTC
TRBV3-1/TRBV3-2	.	TRBJ2-2	.	CASSQIGPLTGELFF	TGTGCCAGCAGCCAAATTGGGCCGCTAACCGGGGAGCTGTTTTTT
TRBV5-4	few	TRBJ2-7	.	CASSLGGGRGHEQYF	TGTGCCAGCAGCTTGGGCGGGGGCAGGGGCCACGAGCAGTACTTC
TRBV5-4	.	TRBJ2-3	TRBD2	CASSLRLAGTSSDTQYF	TGTGCCAGCAGCTTAAGACTAGCGGGGACAAGTTCAGATACGCAGTATTTT
TRBV19	once	TRBJ1-2	.	CASSYGQFYGYTF	TGTGCCAGTAGTTATGGACAGTTCTATGGCTACACCTTC
TRBV25-1	few	TRBJ2-7	TRBD1	CASSDWGQGYYEQYF	TGTGCCAGCAGTGATTGGGGACAGGGCTATTACGAGCAGTACTTC
TRBV3-1/TRBV3-2	.	TRBJ2-7	.	CASSQDLYEQYF	TGTGCCAGCAGCCAAGATCTCTACGAGCAGTACTTC
TRBV10-3	once	TRBJ2-7	.	CAASADSPYEQYF	TGTGCCGCCAGCGCGGATTCCCCCTACGAGCAGTACTTC
TRBV29-1	.	TRBJ2-3	TRBD2	CSVEGTSLGTQYF	TGCAGCGTTGAAGGGACTAGCCTGGGTACGCAGTATTTT
TRBV18	.	TRBJ2-6	TRBD1	CASSPSGQGNSGANVLTF	TGTGCCAGCTCACCCTCGGGACAGGGGAATTCTGGGGCCAACGTCCTGACTTTC
TRBV11-3	.	TRBJ2-7	TRBD2	CASTPGGTDSYEQYF	TGTGCCAGCACCCCGGGGGGTACGGATTCCTACGAGCAGTACTTC
TRBV7-6	few	TRBJ1-4	TRBD1	CASSPGQGRVEKLFF	TGTGCCAGCAGCCCCGGACAGGGGAGAGTGGAAAAACTGTTTTTT
TRBV19	.	TRBJ1-1	TRBD1	CASSLRQGASNTEAFF	TGTGCCAGTAGTCTCCGACAGGGGGCGTCGAACACTGAAGCTTTCTTT
TRBV7-9	.	TRBJ1-1	.	CASSQFFSPLDTEAFF	TGTGCCAGCAGCCAATTCTTCTCCCCACTGGACACTGAAGCTTTCTTT
TRBV15	.	TRBJ2-7	.	CATSINRDNSYEQYF	TGTGCCACCAGCATAAATCGGGACAACTCCTACGAGCAGTACTTC
TRBV11-3	.	TRBJ2-3	TRBD1	CASSIGLGQGAADTQYF	TGTGCCAGCAGCATAGGACTTGGACAGGGGGCGGCAGATACGCAGTATTTT
TRBV4-1	.	TRBJ2-2	TRBD2	CASSQDRLAGVSNTGELFF	TGCGCCAGCAGCCAAGATCGTCTAGCGGGTGTATCGAACACCGGGGAGCTGTTTTTT
TRBV11-2	.	TRBJ2-7	.	CASSSAVGGFSYEQYF	TGTGCCAGCAGTTCAGCGGTGGGGGGTTTCTCCTACGAGCAGTACTTC
TRBV7-2	.	TRBJ1-2	.	CASSAGPNGYTF	TGTGCCAGCAGCGCGGGACCGAATGGCTACACCTTC
TRBV19	.	TRBJ2-6	.	CASSIETYFLSGANVLTF	TGTGCCAGTAGTATAGAGACATATTTCCTATCTGGGGCCAACGTCCTGACTTTC
TRBV21-1	once	TRBJ1-5	.	CASSQGSNQPQHF	TGTGCCAGCTCCCAGGGTTCCAATCAGCCCCAGCATTTT
TRBV5-5	.	TRBJ1-1	.	CASSLAGYYTEAFF	TGTGCCAGCAGCTTGGCGGGATATTACACTGAAGCTTTCTTT
TRBV11-2	.	TRBJ1-2	.	CASSTPRTGVYGYTF	TGTGCCAGCAGCACCCCACGGACGGGAGTGTATGGCTACACCTTC
TRBV10-3	.	TRBJ2-1	.	CAISESREQFF	TGTGCCATCAGTGAGTCGCGTGAGCAGTTCTTC
TRBV30	.	TRBJ2-3	.	CAWSPGTDTQYF	TGTGCCTGGAGTCCCGGCACAGATACGCAGTATTTT
TRBV9	.	TRBJ2-3	.	CASSPSASSYADTQYF	TGTGCCAGCAGCCCTAGCGCGAGTAGCTACGCAGATACGCAGTATTTT
TRBV4-2	.	TRBJ1-1	.	CASSQAHAGTTEAFF	TGTGCCAGCAGCCAAGCTCACGCGGGGACCACTGAAGCTTTCTTT
TRBV11-2	once	TRBJ2-7	TRBD2	CASSLGPWTSGYEQYF	TGTGCCAGCAGCTTAGGGCCTTGGACTAGCGGCTACGAGCAGTACTTC